The sequence of this T cell receptor (beta chain) was determined in a study of T cells in localized non-small cell lung cancer. Points from the study as a whole: Maximal T cell clonality occurred in uninvolved adjacent lung, with tumor ranking below it.

The assay was immunoSEQ multiplex PCR, and TCRdb's table has in-frame clones only and misses some. The sample consists of tens of thousands of clones, 80% to 90% of them appearing once. The CDR3 runs to 13 residues. CDR1 and CDR2 from the germline V gene are SEHNR and FQNEAQ (reference sequence). Germline trimming cut 7 bases from V and 4 bases from J; bases unmatched to any gene: 6. As regards this clone: The target antigen is unknown.

The gene calls are TRBV7-9 and TRBJ1-2; 7 nucleotides match TRBD1. Sequencing used peripheral blood, obtained before any cancer treatment. The receptor was derived from a woman aged 40-69 years with stage I lung adenocarcinoma. The CDR3 is CASNQQGSYGYTF. In DNA, the CDR3 is TGTGCCAGCAACCAACAGGGGTCCTATGGCTACACCTTC.